Listed below are T cell receptor beta chains from one sample, sequenced in a study of T cells in Graves' hyperthyroidism and ophthalmopathy. MiXCR, run by TCRdb on the multiplex PCR reads, gives a single entry per CDR3 protein. The sample holds around 200,000 distinct CDR3 sequences, 18% seen once. The sample consisted of blood. The origin of the receptors is a man aged 40-49 years with Graves' hyperthyroidism. Each CDR3 is given with its conserved first and last residue. Each record gives: CDR3 length, D gene, clone size, V gene, J gene, CDR3 protein, CDR3 DNA. A D gene is named only where the DNA matches it firmly. Part of the rows lack a size; the others show once, few, many or a class for expanded clones.

CDR3 length: 14
D gene: TRBD2
clone size: few
V gene: TRBV30
J gene: TRBJ2-1
CDR3 protein: CAWRLLAGGGEQFF
CDR3 DNA: TGTGCCTGGAGACTACTAGCGGGGGGTGGTGAGCAGTTCTTC

CDR3 length: 13
D gene: -
clone size: many
V gene: TRBV20-1
J gene: TRBJ2-7
CDR3 protein: CSAHRTVSYEQYF
CDR3 DNA: TGCAGTGCTCATCGGACGGTGTCCTACGAGCAGTACTTC

CDR3 length: 12
D gene: TRBD1
clone size: -
V gene: TRBV2
J gene: TRBJ1-2
CDR3 protein: CAKQGANYGYTF
CDR3 DNA: TGTGCCAAACAGGGGGCGAACTATGGCTACACCTTC

CDR3 length: 14
D gene: -
clone size: few
V gene: TRBV19
J gene: TRBJ2-5
CDR3 protein: CASSIDWAQGAQYF
CDR3 DNA: TGTGCCAGTAGTATAGACTGGGCGCAAGGGGCCCAGTACTTC

CDR3 length: 12
D gene: -
clone size: many
V gene: TRBV20-1
J gene: TRBJ1-6
CDR3 protein: CSARTGDSPLHF
CDR3 DNA: TGCAGTGCTCGGACGGGGGATTCACCCCTCCACTTT

CDR3 length: 14
D gene: -
clone size: many
V gene: TRBV5-1
J gene: TRBJ1-1
CDR3 protein: CASSLGGGQTEAFF
CDR3 DNA: TGCGCCAGCAGCTTGGGTGGGGGGCAAACTGAAGCTTTCTTT

CDR3 length: 12
D gene: -
clone size: many
V gene: TRBV20-1
J gene: TRBJ1-6
CDR3 protein: CSARNLRSPLHF
CDR3 DNA: TGCAGTGCTAGGAACCTCCGCTCACCCCTCCACTTT

CDR3 length: 15
D gene: TRBD1
clone size: -
V gene: TRBV12-3/TRBV12-4
J gene: TRBJ1-4
CDR3 protein: CASSSWTGLNEKLFF
CDR3 DNA: TGTGCCAGCAGTTCGTGGACAGGGTTAAATGAAAAACTGTTTTTT

CDR3 length: 15
D gene: -
clone size: -
V gene: TRBV4-3
J gene: TRBJ1-3
CDR3 protein: CASSQDTRGRNTIYF
CDR3 DNA: TGCGCCAGCAGCCAAGATACCCGGGGGCGAAACACCATATATTTT

CDR3 length: 12
D gene: -
clone size: many
V gene: TRBV2
J gene: TRBJ1-2
CDR3 protein: CASSEVAGGYTF
CDR3 DNA: TGTGCCAGCAGTGAAGTAGCCGGTGGCTACACCTTC

CDR3 length: 14
D gene: -
clone size: -
V gene: TRBV5-8
J gene: TRBJ2-3
CDR3 protein: CASSPGDAVDTQYF
CDR3 DNA: TGTGCCAGCAGCCCCGGGGACGCCGTAGATACGCAGTATTTT

CDR3 length: 16
D gene: -
clone size: -
V gene: TRBV3-1
J gene: TRBJ2-3
CDR3 protein: CASSHGRGGRTDTQYF
CDR3 DNA: TGTGCCAGCAGCCATGGCCGGGGTGGTAGGACAGATACGCAGTATTTT

CDR3 length: 13
D gene: TRBD2
clone size: -
V gene: TRBV2
J gene: TRBJ2-7
CDR3 protein: CASGRGLAVEQYF
CDR3 DNA: TGTGCCAGCGGACGGGGACTAGCAGTCGAGCAGTACTTC

CDR3 length: 15
D gene: TRBD1
clone size: -
V gene: TRBV7-8
J gene: TRBJ1-2
CDR3 protein: CASSLAGQTNYGYTF
CDR3 DNA: TGTGCCAGCAGCTTAGCGGGACAGACTAACTATGGCTACACCTTC

CDR3 length: 17
D gene: TRBD2
clone size: few
V gene: TRBV3-1
J gene: TRBJ2-3
CDR3 protein: CASSQGVTSDSTDTQYF
CDR3 DNA: TGTGCCAGCAGCCAAGGGGTCACTAGCGATAGCACAGATACGCAGTATTTT

CDR3 length: 14
D gene: -
clone size: many
V gene: TRBV28
J gene: TRBJ1-2
CDR3 protein: CASSPGHGIYGYTF
CDR3 DNA: TGTGCCAGCAGTCCGGGACACGGGATCTATGGCTACACCTTC

CDR3 length: 13
D gene: -
clone size: many
V gene: TRBV20-1
J gene: TRBJ2-5
CDR3 protein: CSAVSGVGETQYF
CDR3 DNA: TGCAGTGCTGTCTCAGGGGTTGGAGAGACCCAGTACTTC

CDR3 length: 15
D gene: TRBD2
clone size: many
V gene: TRBV20-1
J gene: TRBJ2-2
CDR3 protein: CSASQAGVNTGELFF
CDR3 DNA: TGCAGTGCTAGCCAAGCGGGGGTGAACACCGGGGAGCTGTTTTTT

CDR3 length: 14
D gene: -
clone size: many
V gene: TRBV5-5
J gene: TRBJ2-3
CDR3 protein: CASSSRTVLATQYF
CDR3 DNA: TGTGCCAGCAGCTCTCGGACGGTCTTAGCCACGCAGTATTTT

CDR3 length: 13
D gene: -
clone size: many
V gene: TRBV2
J gene: TRBJ2-2
CDR3 protein: CASILGSTGELFF
CDR3 DNA: TGTGCCAGCATTCTGGGGTCCACCGGGGAGCTGTTTTTT

CDR3 length: 14
D gene: -
clone size: -
V gene: TRBV10-3
J gene: TRBJ1-4
CDR3 protein: CAISESSGREKLFF
CDR3 DNA: TGTGCCATCAGTGAGTCGAGTGGGAGAGAAAAACTGTTTTTT

CDR3 length: 13
D gene: -
clone size: many
V gene: TRBV20-1
J gene: TRBJ2-5
CDR3 protein: CSAAGPSQETQYF
CDR3 DNA: TGCAGTGCGGCAGGGCCTAGCCAAGAGACCCAGTACTTC

CDR3 length: 17
D gene: -
clone size: few
V gene: TRBV20-1
J gene: TRBJ1-6
CDR3 protein: CSARDPLGSSYNSPLHF
CDR3 DNA: TGCAGTGCTAGAGATCCTTTGGGGAGCTCCTATAATTCACCCCTCCACTTT

CDR3 length: 15
D gene: TRBD2
clone size: many
V gene: TRBV4-1
J gene: TRBJ2-3
CDR3 protein: CASSLTSGGADTQYF
CDR3 DNA: TGCGCCAGCAGCCTTACTAGCGGGGGGGCAGATACGCAGTATTTT

CDR3 length: 13
D gene: TRBD1
clone size: many
V gene: TRBV10-3
J gene: TRBJ2-1
CDR3 protein: CAIRGTGANEQFF
CDR3 DNA: TGTGCCATCAGGGGGACAGGGGCTAACGAGCAGTTCTTC

CDR3 length: 20
D gene: TRBD2
clone size: few
V gene: TRBV27
J gene: TRBJ2-5
CDR3 protein: CASSLTRTSGGVPYQETQYF
CDR3 DNA: TGTGCCAGCAGTCTAACGCGGACTAGCGGGGGGGTGCCTTACCAAGAGACCCAGTACTTC

CDR3 length: 14
D gene: TRBD1
clone size: once
V gene: TRBV30
J gene: TRBJ2-7
CDR3 protein: CAYNGQGAFYEQYF
CDR3 DNA: TGTGCCTACAATGGACAGGGGGCTTTCTACGAGCAGTACTTC

CDR3 length: 16
D gene: -
clone size: many
V gene: TRBV20-1
J gene: TRBJ1-1
CDR3 protein: CSARDADQGVNTEAFF
CDR3 DNA: TGCAGTGCTAGGGACGCTGACCAAGGGGTGAACACTGAAGCTTTCTTT

CDR3 length: 15
D gene: -
clone size: few
V gene: TRBV9
J gene: TRBJ2-3
CDR3 protein: CASSVEGSSTDTQYF
CDR3 DNA: TGTGCCAGCAGCGTAGAGGGCAGCAGCACAGATACGCAGTATTTT

CDR3 length: 12
D gene: -
clone size: many
V gene: TRBV28
J gene: TRBJ2-7
CDR3 protein: CASSQTSYEQYF
CDR3 DNA: TGTGCCAGCAGTCAGACCTCCTACGAGCAGTACTTC

CDR3 length: 13
D gene: -
clone size: many
V gene: TRBV2
J gene: TRBJ1-2
CDR3 protein: CASRETAIYGYTF
CDR3 DNA: TGTGCCAGCAGGGAAACAGCTATCTATGGCTACACCTTC

CDR3 length: 12
D gene: -
clone size: many
V gene: TRBV7-2
J gene: TRBJ2-3
CDR3 protein: CASSSPPRTQYF
CDR3 DNA: TGTGCCAGCAGCTCCCCCCCCCGTACGCAGTATTTT

CDR3 length: 16
D gene: TRBD1
clone size: many
V gene: TRBV20-1
J gene: TRBJ1-1
CDR3 protein: CSASTAGGRGGTEAFF
CDR3 DNA: TGCAGTGCTAGCACTGCTGGTGGCAGGGGGGGAACTGAAGCTTTCTTT

CDR3 length: 16
D gene: -
clone size: many
V gene: TRBV28
J gene: TRBJ2-1
CDR3 protein: CASSTRRSSSYNEQFF
CDR3 DNA: TGTGCCAGCAGTACCCGACGGAGCAGCTCCTACAATGAGCAGTTCTTC

CDR3 length: 14
D gene: -
clone size: many
V gene: TRBV30
J gene: TRBJ2-2
CDR3 protein: CAWSPDSNTGELFF
CDR3 DNA: TGTGCCTGGAGTCCGGACAGTAACACCGGGGAGCTGTTTTTT

CDR3 length: 15
D gene: -
clone size: many
V gene: TRBV7-2
J gene: TRBJ2-3
CDR3 protein: CASSLMGGPIDTQYF
CDR3 DNA: TGTGCCAGCAGCTTAATGGGGGGGCCCATAGATACGCAGTATTTT

CDR3 length: 13
D gene: -
clone size: many
V gene: TRBV5-5
J gene: TRBJ2-7
CDR3 protein: CASSLGEVREQYF
CDR3 DNA: TGTGCCAGCAGCTTGGGGGAGGTACGCGAGCAGTACTTC

CDR3 length: 15
D gene: -
clone size: many
V gene: TRBV5-6
J gene: TRBJ2-5
CDR3 protein: CASSLIQGFGETQYF
CDR3 DNA: TGTGCCAGCAGCTTGATCCAGGGTTTTGGAGAGACCCAGTACTTC

CDR3 length: 14
D gene: -
clone size: once
V gene: TRBV11-3
J gene: TRBJ2-3
CDR3 protein: CAGSLGRSTDTQYF
CDR3 DNA: TGTGCCGGCAGCTTGGGCAGGTCCACAGATACGCAGTATTTT

CDR3 length: 14
D gene: TRBD2
clone size: -
V gene: TRBV20-1
J gene: TRBJ2-1
CDR3 protein: CSARDSGVNNEQFF
CDR3 DNA: TGCAGTGCTAGAGATAGCGGGGTAAACAATGAGCAGTTCTTC

CDR3 length: 12
D gene: -
clone size: few
V gene: TRBV18
J gene: TRBJ1-3
CDR3 protein: CASSPDGNTIYF
CDR3 DNA: TGTGCCAGCTCACCTGATGGAAACACCATATATTTT

CDR3 length: 15
D gene: TRBD1
clone size: -
V gene: TRBV5-4
J gene: TRBJ1-1
CDR3 protein: CASSSPMEGATEAFF
CDR3 DNA: TGTGCCAGCAGCTCACCTATGGAGGGGGCCACTGAAGCTTTCTTT

CDR3 length: 13
D gene: TRBD1
clone size: many
V gene: TRBV20-1
J gene: TRBJ2-7
CDR3 protein: CSSADRYSYEQYF
CDR3 DNA: TGCAGCAGCGCGGACAGGTACTCCTACGAGCAGTACTTC

CDR3 length: 16
D gene: TRBD1
clone size: many
V gene: TRBV28
J gene: TRBJ2-2
CDR3 protein: CASSPLGTGKTGELFF
CDR3 DNA: TGTGCCAGCAGTCCTTTGGGGACAGGGAAAACCGGGGAGCTGTTTTTT

CDR3 length: 19
D gene: TRBD2
clone size: many
V gene: TRBV20-1
J gene: TRBJ2-7
CDR3 protein: CSARDNPSGGTNSSYEQYF
CDR3 DNA: TGCAGTGCTAGAGACAATCCTAGCGGGGGGACCAACAGCTCCTACGAGCAGTACTTC